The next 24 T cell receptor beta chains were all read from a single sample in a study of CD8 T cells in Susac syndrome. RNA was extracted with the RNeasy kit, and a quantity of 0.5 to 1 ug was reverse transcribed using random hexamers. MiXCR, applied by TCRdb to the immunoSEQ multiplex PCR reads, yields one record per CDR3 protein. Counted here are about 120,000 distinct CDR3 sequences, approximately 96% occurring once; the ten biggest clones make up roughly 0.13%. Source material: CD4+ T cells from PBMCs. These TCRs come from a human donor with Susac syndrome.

CDR3 sequence reads: CSVTGGVHYGYTF. CDR3 nucleotides: TGCAGCGTGACAGGGGGTGTTCACTATGGCTACACCTTC. The gene calls are TRBV29-1 and TRBJ1-2, with 9 nucleotides matching TRBD1. This CDR3 has 13 residues. V trimming: 6 bases; J trimming: 3 bases; junction bases outside the gene matches: 5. CDR1 is SQVTM and CDR2 is ANQGSEA in the germline V gene.

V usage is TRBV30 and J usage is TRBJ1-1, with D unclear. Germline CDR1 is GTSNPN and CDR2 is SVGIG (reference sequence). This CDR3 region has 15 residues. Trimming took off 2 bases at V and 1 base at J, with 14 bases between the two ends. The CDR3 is CAWSPTPGPNTEAFF. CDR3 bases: TGTGCCTGGAGTCCAACCCCGGGCCCGAACACTGAAGCTTTCTTT.

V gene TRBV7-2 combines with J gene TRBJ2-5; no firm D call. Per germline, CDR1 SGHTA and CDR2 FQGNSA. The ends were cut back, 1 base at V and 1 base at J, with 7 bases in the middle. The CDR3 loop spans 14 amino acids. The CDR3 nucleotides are TGTGCCAGCAGCTTAGACGGCAGCCAAGAGACCCAGTACTTC. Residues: CASSLDGSQETQYF.

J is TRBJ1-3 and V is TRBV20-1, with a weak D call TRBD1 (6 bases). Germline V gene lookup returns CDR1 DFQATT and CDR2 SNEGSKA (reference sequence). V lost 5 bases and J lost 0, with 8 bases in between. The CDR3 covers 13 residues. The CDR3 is CSARDISGNTIYF. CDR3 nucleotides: TGCAGTGCTCGGGACATCTCTGGAAACACCATATATTTT.

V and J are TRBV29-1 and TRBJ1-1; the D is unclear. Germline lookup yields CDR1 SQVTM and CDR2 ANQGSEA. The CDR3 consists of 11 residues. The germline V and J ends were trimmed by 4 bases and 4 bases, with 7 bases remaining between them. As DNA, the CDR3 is TGCAGCGTTGTGTGGGTCACTGAAGCTTTCTTT. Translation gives CSVVWVTEAFF. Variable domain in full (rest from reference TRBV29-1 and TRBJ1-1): SAVISQKPSRDICQRGTSLTIQCQVDSQVTMMFWYRQQPGQSLTLIATANQGSEATYESGFVIDKFPISRPNLTFSTLTVSNMSPEDSSIYLCSVVWVTEAFFGQGTRLTVV.

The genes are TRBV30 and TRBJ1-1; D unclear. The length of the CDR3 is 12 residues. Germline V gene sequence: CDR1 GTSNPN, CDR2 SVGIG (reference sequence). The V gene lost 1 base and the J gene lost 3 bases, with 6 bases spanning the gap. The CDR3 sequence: CAWSDGYTEAFF. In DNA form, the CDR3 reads TGTGCCTGGAGTGACGGGTACACTGAAGCTTTCTTT.

CDR3 coding DNA: TGTGCCAGCAGCCCACGGGACTCCATGAACACTGAAGCTTTCTTT. Its translation: CASSPRDSMNTEAFF. The rearrangement joins TRBV12-3 or TRBV12-4 to TRBJ1-1, with a weak D call TRBD1 (5 bases). The CDR3 extends over 15 amino acids. Between the trimmed V and J ends, which lost 6 bases and 0 bases, there was a span of 14 bases.

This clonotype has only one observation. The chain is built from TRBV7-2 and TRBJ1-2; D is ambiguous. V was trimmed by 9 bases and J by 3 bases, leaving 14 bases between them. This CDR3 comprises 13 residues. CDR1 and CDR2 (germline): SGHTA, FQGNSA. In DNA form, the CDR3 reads TGTGCCAGTACCCGAGGGCACTACTATGGCTACACCTTC. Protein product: CASTRGHYYGYTF.

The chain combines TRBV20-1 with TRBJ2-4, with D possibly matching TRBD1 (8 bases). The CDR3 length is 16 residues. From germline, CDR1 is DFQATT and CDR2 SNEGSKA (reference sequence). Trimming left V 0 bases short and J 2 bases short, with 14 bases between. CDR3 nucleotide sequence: TGCAGTGCTAGAGAACAGGGGGGGAGGTCCAAAAACATTCAGTACTTC. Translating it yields CSAREQGGRSKNIQYF.

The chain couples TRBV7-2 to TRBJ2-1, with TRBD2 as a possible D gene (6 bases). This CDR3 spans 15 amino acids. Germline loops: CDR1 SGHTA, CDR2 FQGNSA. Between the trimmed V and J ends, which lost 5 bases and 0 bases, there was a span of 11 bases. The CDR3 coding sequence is TGTGCCAGCAGCCTTAGCGGACGCTCCTACAATGAGCAGTTCTTC. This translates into CASSLSGRSYNEQFF.

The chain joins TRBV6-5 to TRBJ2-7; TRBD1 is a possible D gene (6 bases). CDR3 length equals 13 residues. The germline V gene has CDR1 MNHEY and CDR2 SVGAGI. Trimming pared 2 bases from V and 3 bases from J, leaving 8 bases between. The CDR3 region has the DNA TGTGCCAGCAGTTACCGGGACAACTACGAGCAGTACTTC. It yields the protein CASSYRDNYEQYF.

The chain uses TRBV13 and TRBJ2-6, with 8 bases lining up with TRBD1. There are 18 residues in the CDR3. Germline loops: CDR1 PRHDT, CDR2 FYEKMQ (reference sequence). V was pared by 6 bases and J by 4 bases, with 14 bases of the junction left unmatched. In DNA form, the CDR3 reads TGTGCCAGCAGAGACCTGGGACAGGTCCTGGGAGGGGCCAACGTCCTGACTTTC. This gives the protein CASRDLGQVLGGANVLTF.

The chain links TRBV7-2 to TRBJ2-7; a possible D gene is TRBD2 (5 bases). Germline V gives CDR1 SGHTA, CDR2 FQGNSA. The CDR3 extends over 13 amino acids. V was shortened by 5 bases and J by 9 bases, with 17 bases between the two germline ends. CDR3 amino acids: CASSLSRTQRQYF. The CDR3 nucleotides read TGTGCCAGCAGCCTAAGCAGGACTCAGCGGCAGTACTTC.

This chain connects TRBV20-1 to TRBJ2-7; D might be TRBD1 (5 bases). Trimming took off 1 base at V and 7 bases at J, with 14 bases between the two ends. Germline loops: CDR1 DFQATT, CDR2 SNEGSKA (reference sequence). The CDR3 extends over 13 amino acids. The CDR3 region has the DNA TGCAGTGCTAGAGCTGGGGCGTTGTTGGAGCAGTACTTC. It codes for CSARAGALLEQYF.

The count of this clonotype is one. CDR3 DNA: TGTGCCACCAGTGATCGACAGGACCAGCCCCAGCATTTT. Its translation: CATSDRQDQPQHF. The chain carries TRBV24-1 and TRBJ1-5; possible D gene TRBD1, 6 bases. V was cut by 3 bases and J by 7 bases, with 9 bases left in between. The CDR3 loop spans 13 amino acids. Germline V gene data show CDR1 as KGHDR and CDR2 as SFDVKD.

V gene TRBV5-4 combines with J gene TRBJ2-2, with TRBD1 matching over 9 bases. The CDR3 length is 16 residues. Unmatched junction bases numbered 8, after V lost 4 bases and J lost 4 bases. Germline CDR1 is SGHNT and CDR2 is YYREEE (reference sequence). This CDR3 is CASSLGQGAGTGELFF. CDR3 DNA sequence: TGTGCCAGCAGCCTGGGACAGGGAGCCGGCACCGGGGAGCTGTTTTTT.

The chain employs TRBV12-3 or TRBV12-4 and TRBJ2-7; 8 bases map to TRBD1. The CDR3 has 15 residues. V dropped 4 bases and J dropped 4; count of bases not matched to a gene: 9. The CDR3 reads CASSSPGGAVYEQYF. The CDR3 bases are TGTGCCAGCAGTTCCCCAGGGGGCGCGGTATACGAGCAGTACTTC.

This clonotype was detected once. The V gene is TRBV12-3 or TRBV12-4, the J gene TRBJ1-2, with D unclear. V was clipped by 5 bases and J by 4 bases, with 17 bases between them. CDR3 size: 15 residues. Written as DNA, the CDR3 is TGTGCCAGCAGTCTCAAAGGAGGGTACAGCTATGGCTACACCTTC. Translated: CASSLKGGYSYGYTF.

The CDR3 sequence is CASSLGGTYEQYF. CDR3 DNA sequence: TGTGCCAGCAGTTTAGGCGGAACCTACGAGCAGTACTTC. V and J are TRBV12-3 or TRBV12-4 and TRBJ2-7; no firm D call. V lost 1 base to trimming and J lost 2 bases, with 6 bases between them. This CDR3 has 13 residues.

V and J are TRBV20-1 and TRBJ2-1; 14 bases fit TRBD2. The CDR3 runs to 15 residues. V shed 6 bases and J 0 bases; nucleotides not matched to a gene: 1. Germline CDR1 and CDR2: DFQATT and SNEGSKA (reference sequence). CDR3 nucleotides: TGCAGTGCCGGGACTAGCGGGAGCTCCTACAATGAGCAGTTCTTC. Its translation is CSAGTSGSSYNEQFF.

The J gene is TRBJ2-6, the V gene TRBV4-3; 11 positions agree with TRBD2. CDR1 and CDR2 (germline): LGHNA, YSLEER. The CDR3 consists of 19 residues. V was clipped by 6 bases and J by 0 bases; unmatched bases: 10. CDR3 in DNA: TGCGCCAGCAGACCCACTCTAGCGGGAGGTAGCTCTGGGGCCAACGTCCTGACTTTC. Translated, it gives CASRPTLAGGSSGANVLTF.

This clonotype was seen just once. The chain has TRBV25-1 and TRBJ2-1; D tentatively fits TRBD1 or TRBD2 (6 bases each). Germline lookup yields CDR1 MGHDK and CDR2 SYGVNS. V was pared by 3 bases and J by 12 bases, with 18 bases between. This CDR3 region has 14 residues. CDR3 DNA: TGTGCCAGCAGTGACCAAAATGGCGGAGGGGGGCAGTTCTTC. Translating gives CASSDQNGGGGQFF.

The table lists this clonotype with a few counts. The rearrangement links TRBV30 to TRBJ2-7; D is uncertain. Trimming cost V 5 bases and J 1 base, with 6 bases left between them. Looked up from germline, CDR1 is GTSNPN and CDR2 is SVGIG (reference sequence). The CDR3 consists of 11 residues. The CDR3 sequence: CAWSRSYEQYF. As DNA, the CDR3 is TGTGCCTGGTCACGTTCCTACGAGCAGTACTTC.

The CDR3 here is CSVTEGYETQYF. The CDR3 DNA reads TGCAGCGTTACCGAGGGGTACGAGACCCAGTACTTC. The chain links TRBV29-1 to TRBJ2-5, with D perhaps being TRBD1 or TRBD2 (5 bases each). V was pared by 5 bases and J by 5 bases, with 12 bases between. Germline V gives CDR1 SQVTM, CDR2 ANQGSEA. The CDR3 consists of 12 residues. The whole variable domain, remainder taken from reference TRBV29-1 and TRBJ2-5, is SAVISQKPSRDICQRGTSLTIQCQVDSQVTMMFWYRQQPGQSLTLIATANQGSEATYESGFVIDKFPISRPNLTFSTLTVSNMSPEDSSIYLCSVTEGYETQYFGPGTRLLVL.